Below, 18 T cell receptor beta chains from the same sample are listed, as sequenced in a study of blood T cell repertoires in COVID-19. Generated by immunoSEQ multiplex PCR, the TCRdb table keeps only in-frame clones and is missing some. Of around 98,000 clones listed, approximately 79% were seen once; the top ten hold 9.5% to 13%. The material sequenced was peripheral blood. The source of these receptors is a man between 65 and 85 years old with active or convalescent COVID-19.

The chain carries TRBV5-6 and TRBJ1-4, with D maybe TRBD1 (6 bases). Per germline, CDR1 SGHDT and CDR2 YYEEEE. The ends were cut back, 4 bases at V and 5 bases at J, with 15 bases in the middle. The CDR3 runs 15 residues. Here the CDR3 reads CASSRQAPLNEKLFF. CDR3 DNA: TGTGCCAGCAGCCGACAGGCCCCTCTCAATGAAAAACTGTTTTTT.

The gene calls are TRBV3-1 (or the pseudogene TRBV3-2) and TRBJ2-7; 8 positions match TRBD1. Germline V CDR1 and CDR2: LGHDT, YNNKEL (reference sequence). The CDR3 consists of 15 residues. The V gene end was trimmed by 0 bases and the J gene end by 4 bases; junction bases not matched to a gene: 5. The CDR3 coding sequence is TGTGCCAGCAGCCAAGATAGGACAGGGCGGTACGAGCAGTACTTC. Protein product: CASSQDRTGRYEQYF.

The rearrangement joins TRBV2 to TRBJ2-2, with 13 bases lining up with TRBD2. Losses at the gene ends were 6 bases for V and 6 bases for J; bases not matched to a gene: 1. The CDR3 sequence is 14 residues long. Germline V lookup: CDR1 SNHLY, CDR2 FYNNEI. The CDR3 nucleotides are TGTGCCAGCAGGACTAGCGGGGGGTCCGGGGAGCTGTTTTTT. This codes for CASRTSGGSGELFF.

V usage is TRBV11-2 and J usage is TRBJ1-1; D is unresolved. The CDR3 length is 14 residues. V dropped 5 bases and J dropped 4 bases, with 14 bases sitting between them. The germline CDR1 and CDR2 sequences are SGHAT and FQNNGV. The CDR3 DNA sequence: TGTGCCAGCAGCCCGACGGGGTTGGTCACTGAAGCTTTCTTT. This encodes CASSPTGLVTEAFF.

This clone was observed once. The chain is built from TRBV5-1 and TRBJ1-2; TRBD1 aligns across 7 bases. Germline CDR1 and CDR2: SGHRS and YFSETQ. The J segment lost 10 bases and the V segment lost 4 bases, leaving 16 bases of the junction unmatched. This CDR3 is 15 amino acids long. CDR3 bases: TGCGCCAGCAGCCTCCAGACAGGGCCCGATGAGACCTACACCTTC. Amino acid sequence: CASSLQTGPDETYTF.

The J gene is TRBJ1-6, the V gene TRBV19; TRBD1 aligns across 8 bases. The CDR3 runs to 13 residues. Looked up from germline, CDR1 is LNHDA and CDR2 is SQIVND (reference sequence). After removal of 10 bases from V and 10 bases from J, the junction contained 9 bases not matched to a gene. CDR3 nucleotides: TGTGCCACTCGGGGGGACAGGTCCTCACCCCTCCACTTT. Translation: CATRGDRSSPLHF. The full variable domain, in which reference TRBV19 and TRBJ1-6 provide the parts outside the CDR3, is DGGITQSPKYLFRKEGQNVTLSCEQNLNHDAMYWYRQDPGQGLRLIYYSQIVNDFQKGDIAEGYSVSREKKESFPLTVTSAQKNPTAFYLCATRGDRSSPLHFGNGTRLTVT.

The chain employs TRBV5-1 and TRBJ1-4; 9 bases fit TRBD1. Germline CDR1 is SGHRS and CDR2 is YFSETQ. The CDR3 is 16 residues long. Unmatched junction bases numbered 7, after V lost 4 bases and J lost 3 bases. The CDR3, as DNA: TGCGCCAGCAGCGAACAGGGGGCGGTAGCTAATGAAAAACTGTTTTTT. This translates into CASSEQGAVANEKLFF.

This rearrangement joins TRBV6-5 to TRBJ1-2; D is ambiguous. The CDR3 is made up of 13 amino acids. Germline assignment: CDR1 MNHEY and CDR2 SVGAGI. Trimming took 2 bases from V and 4 from J, leaving 8 bases between them. CDR3 DNA sequence: TGTGCCAGCAGTTACCGGGTTGGCTATGGCTACACCTTC. This sequence encodes CASSYRVGYGYTF.

J is TRBJ1-2 and V is TRBV19, with a tentative D call TRBD1 (5 bases). CDR1 LNHDA and CDR2 SQIVND come from the germline V gene (reference sequence). The CDR3 length is 15 residues. V shed 6 bases and J shed 0 bases, with 14 bases lying between them. The CDR3 loop reads CASRTRQYANYGYTF. Here the CDR3 DNA reads TGTGCCAGTAGGACAAGACAGTATGCTAACTATGGCTACACCTTC.

The rearrangement links TRBV9 to TRBJ2-3; 9 bases map to TRBD1. The germline gives CDR1 SGDLS, CDR2 YYNGEE. This CDR3 region has 16 residues. V shed 0 bases, J shed 6 bases, and the junction held 8 bases outside the gene matches. The CDR3 protein is CASSVAGGTGRDTQYF. The CDR3 region has the DNA TGTGCCAGCAGCGTAGCTGGGGGGACAGGGCGGGATACGCAGTATTTT.

J is TRBJ2-1 and V is TRBV12-5, with 14 nucleotides matching TRBD2. The CDR3 is made up of 14 amino acids. J gave up 12 bases and V 4 bases, and 5 bases lay outside the gene matches. Germline CDR1 LGHNT, CDR2 FRNRAP. This chain's CDR3 is CASGSPTSGGGQFF. The CDR3 bases are TGTGCTAGTGGTTCCCCGACTAGCGGGGGGGGGCAGTTCTTC.

V and J are TRBV30 and TRBJ1-2; no definite D call. The germline V gene has CDR1 GTSNPN and CDR2 SVGIG (reference sequence). CDR3 length: 13 amino acids. Trimming removed 0 bases at V and 7 bases at J, with 12 bases between. The CDR3, as DNA: TGTGCCTGGAGTGTATATGAGGGAGGTGGCTACACCTTC. This codes for CAWSVYEGGGYTF.

This clone has a single count. The gene calls are TRBV5-1 and TRBJ1-4, with D unresolved. The germline CDR1 and CDR2 sequences are SGHRS and YFSETQ. V was trimmed by 0 bases and J by 5 bases, leaving 11 bases between them. The CDR3 is 15 amino acids. CDR3 nucleotides: TGCGCCAGCAGCTTGGGATCTGGGAGGAATGAAAAACTGTTTTTT. It translates to CASSLGSGRNEKLFF. Based on the CDR3 plus reference TRBV5-1 and TRBJ1-4, the full variable domain is KAGVTQTPRYLIKTRGQQVTLSCSPISGHRSVSWYQQTPGQGLQFLFEYFSETQRNKGNFPGRFSGRQFSNSRSEMNVSTLELGDSALYLCASSLGSGRNEKLFFGSGTQLSVL.

The chain recombines TRBV27 with TRBJ1-2; 9 nucleotides line up with TRBD1. Germline CDR1 reads MNHEY; CDR2 reads SMNVEV (reference sequence). The CDR3 is 15 residues long. V dropped 6 bases and J dropped 3; count of bases not matched to a gene: 8. The CDR3 spells CASSYSGQGHYGYTF. The CDR3 DNA sequence: TGTGCCAGCAGCTACTCGGGACAGGGCCACTATGGCTACACCTTC.

This chain joins TRBV14 and TRBJ2-5; 8 bases line up with TRBD1. The germline CDR1 and CDR2 sequences are SGHDN and FVKESK. The V and J ends lost 1 base and 7 bases, in that order; junction bases with no gene match: 17. The length of the CDR3 is 18 residues. The CDR3 loop is CASSQATRQGIFGVTQYF. CDR3 nucleotide sequence: TGTGCCAGCAGCCAAGCTACCCGACAGGGGATCTTTGGGGTGACCCAGTACTTC.

This chain uses TRBV27 with TRBJ1-6, with 8 bases that match TRBD1. Germline loops: CDR1 MNHEY, CDR2 SMNVEV (reference sequence). This CDR3 contains 20 residues. The ends lost 1 base at V and 0 bases at J; junction bases unmatched: 11. The CDR3 spells CASSLFHRTGINSYNSPLHF. The CDR3 DNA follows: TGTGCCAGCAGTTTATTCCACCGGACAGGGATAAACTCCTATAATTCACCCCTCCACTTT.

The chain has TRBV19 and TRBJ1-2; no firm D call. There are 13 residues in the CDR3. The germline V gene encodes CDR1 LNHDA and CDR2 SQIVND (reference sequence). Trimming shortened V by 6 bases and J by 10 bases, and 18 bases separated the two germline ends. In DNA, the CDR3 is TGTGCCAGTAGCACCCGGACTGGACGAGACTACACCTTC. Amino acids: CASSTRTGRDYTF.

The V call is TRBV25-1, the J call TRBJ2-1, with TRBD1 matching 10 bases. The CDR3 runs to 17 residues. J was trimmed by 2 bases and V by 3 bases; bases with no gene match: 7. The germline gives CDR1 MGHDK, CDR2 SYGVNS. CDR3 sequence (DNA): TGTGCCAGCAGTGAGGGCGGACAGGGGGTTCCCTACAATGAGCAGTTCTTC. Its translation is CASSEGGQGVPYNEQFF.